This TCR beta chain emerged from a study of blood T cell repertoires in COVID-19. The V gene's germline CDR1 is SGHVS and CDR2 FQNEAQ. This CDR3 is 13 amino acids long. Germline trimming cut 1 base from V and 6 bases from J; bases unmatched to any gene: 0. In the study's own analysis: Estimated nucleated cell counts came from reference gene primer amplification. Data came from immunoSEQ multiplex PCR; TCRdb stores just in-frame clones and leaves some out. Clone size and V and J calls were adopted from that table, with D and trimming inferred from the DNA. This sample has about 310,000 clones, with 87% found just once.

This TCR was recovered from a woman aged 45-65 years who had recovered from COVID-19. The gene calls are TRBV7-8 and TRBJ2-1; 7 nucleotides match TRBD1. The specimen sequenced was peripheral blood. CDR3 residues: CASSLDRGNEQFF. The CDR3 bases are TGTGCCAGCAGCTTAGACAGGGGCAATGAGCAGTTCTTC.